Shown below are 8 T cell receptor beta chains from a single sample sequenced in a study of cytomegalovirus exposure and HLA in healthy donors (TCRdb year 2017). Library method: the immunoSEQ multiplex PCR assay. TCRdb took over this immuneACCESS table, retaining in-frame rearrangements with V and J assigned. Such tables are incomplete; in checked studies, under half of the missing clones stem from an unresolved V gene, and the remainder is unexplained. This sample lists tens of thousands of clones; approximately 96% were detected once. 0.7% to 0.95% of the sample is taken by the ten largest. Material for sequencing was PBMCs. These receptors originate from a man aged 18 to 30 in good health and CMV-seronegative.

The rearrangement joins TRBV28 to TRBJ2-1; D not certain. CDR3 length: 14 residues. Trimming cost V 4 bases and J 3 bases, with 10 bases left between them. The germline V gene encodes CDR1 MDHEN and CDR2 SYDVKM. For the CDR3, the DNA is TGTGCCAGCAGTTGGCCAGTAAACTACAATGAGCAGTTCTTC. The encoded protein is CASSWPVNYNEQFF.

This clone showed up just a few times. The CDR3 protein is CASSLPGQPQHF. The CDR3 DNA follows: TGTGCCAGCAGCTTACCTGGCCAGCCCCAGCATTTT. J is TRBJ1-5 and V is TRBV7-8; D unresolved. The CDR3 runs 12 residues. The ends were cut back, 2 bases at V and 7 bases at J, with 6 bases in the middle. The V gene's germline CDR1 is SGHVS and CDR2 FQNEAQ.

A remark on this clone: Other DNA sequences in the sample encode the same CDR3. This rearrangement joins TRBV7-2 to TRBJ2-7; 9 bases align to TRBD2. Germline V gives CDR1 SGHTA, CDR2 FQGNSA. The CDR3 length is 14 residues. J lost 3 bases, V lost 4 bases, and 4 bases had no gene match. This chain's CDR3 is CASSSLAGVYEQYF. Here the CDR3 DNA reads TGTGCCAGCAGCTCCTTAGCGGGAGTCTACGAGCAGTACTTC.

The chain links TRBV5-6 to TRBJ2-1, with TRBD2 identical over 9 bases. Losses at the gene ends were 1 base for V and 4 bases for J; bases not matched to a gene: 3. CDR1 and CDR2 (germline): SGHDT, YYEEEE. The CDR3 runs 15 residues. The CDR3 DNA is TGTGCCAGCAGCTTGTATAGCGGGAGTTACAATGAGCAGTTCTTC. Amino acid sequence: CASSLYSGSYNEQFF.

The genes are TRBV6-6 and TRBJ1-2; no clear D gene. Germline V CDR1 and CDR2: MNHNY, SVGAGI (reference sequence). Trimming left V 7 bases short and J 4 bases short, with 13 bases between. This CDR3 region has 13 residues. The CDR3 DNA is TGTGCCAGCAACGAAATTTTCGGCTATGGCTACACCTTC. Amino acids: CASNEIFGYGYTF.

The CDR3 nucleotides read TGTGCCAGCAGCAAAACGACAGGGCCCGAGTATGGCTACACCTTC. Translating it yields CASSKTTGPEYGYTF. The chain links TRBV7-9 to TRBJ1-2; 7 bases fit TRBD1. Looked up from germline, CDR1 is SEHNR and CDR2 is FQNEAQ (reference sequence). The CDR3 length is 15 residues. Trimming removed 5 bases from V and 5 bases from J; junction bases left unmatched: 11.

This chain connects TRBV5-6 to TRBJ2-5; D perhaps matches TRBD1 (5 bases). Per the germline V gene, CDR1 is SGHDT and CDR2 is YYEEEE. The CDR3 sequence is 18 residues long. Trimming cost V 3 bases and J 7 bases, with 28 bases left between them. As DNA, the CDR3 is TGTGCCAGCAGCTCACCTTCGGCGAGACAGCTTGGCGTGGCGACCCAGTACTTC. Translating gives CASSSPSARQLGVATQYF.

V gene TRBV7-2 combines with J gene TRBJ1-5; tentative D call: TRBD1 (5 bases). Germline CDR1 reads SGHTA; CDR2 reads FQGNSA. Trimming cost V 4 bases and J 0 bases, with 13 bases left between them. The CDR3 has 16 residues. In DNA, the CDR3 is TGTGCCAGCAGCTGGGGCGGGGGGGATAGCAATCAGCCCCAGCATTTT. Its translation: CASSWGGGDSNQPQHF.